The 14 T cell receptor beta chains listed next were all sequenced from one sample in a study of blood T cells in healthy people across ages. A J-beta primer mix and a sample-barcoded 5' primer were used in a second PCR of about 7 to 12 cycles. TCRdb analysed the 5' RACE reads with MiXCR anew, one entry per CDR3 protein. Of 950,000 to 1,200,000 distinct CDR3 sequences listed, more than 30% were seen once; the top ten hold about an eighth. Sequencing input: blood. The source of these receptors is a man younger than 35 in good health.

J is TRBJ1-2 and V is TRBV10-3; 8 nucleotides line up with TRBD1. Germline CDR1 ENHRY, CDR2 SYGVKD. The ends lost 6 bases at V and 7 bases at J; junction bases unmatched: 16. This CDR3 comprises 16 residues. CDR3 protein: CAIRLLRTGRSAGYTF. CDR3 nucleotides: TGTGCCATCAGACTGCTCCGGACAGGGCGATCCGCTGGCTACACCTTC.

This clonotype was detected a few times. V is TRBV4-3 and J is TRBJ1-4; D unclear. The V end lost 1 base, the J end lost 0 bases, and 6 bases lay between the germline ends. Germline CDR1 LGHNA, CDR2 YSLEER. The CDR3 is 15 amino acids. CDR3 in amino acids: CASSQGVSTNEKLFF. The CDR3 bases are TGCGCCAGCAGCCAAGGTGTATCAACTAATGAAAAACTGTTTTTT.

The table lists this clonotype with a few counts. This sequence joins TRBV11-1 and TRBJ1-2; D unclear. Germline values: CDR1 SGHAT, CDR2 FQDESV (reference sequence). V lost 2 bases and J lost 10, with 8 bases in between. This CDR3 is 11 amino acids long. The CDR3 DNA is TGTGCCAGCAGCTTACTCGGCGTCTACACCTTC. This gives the protein CASSLLGVYTF.

V is TRBV7-2 and J is TRBJ2-7; 7 nucleotides match TRBD1. The ends lost 1 base at V and 0 bases at J; junction bases unmatched: 3. This CDR3 is built from 15 residues. In germline, CDR1 is SGHTA, CDR2 FQGNSA. The CDR3 reads CASSLGTGDSYEQYF. CDR3 sequence (DNA): TGTGCCAGCAGCTTAGGGACAGGTGACTCCTACGAGCAGTACTTC. Together with reference TRBV7-2 and TRBJ2-7, the CDR3 gives the full variable domain: GAGVSQSPSNKVTEKGKDVELRCDPISGHTALYWYRQSLGQGLEFLIYFQGNSAPDKSGLPSDRFSAERTGGSVSTLTIQRTQQEDSAVYLCASSLGTGDSYEQYFGPGTRLTVT.

About this clonotype: Mismatch with germline at one junction end may stem from a read error. V and J are TRBV5-1 and TRBJ2-3; TRBD2 matches 11 bases. Germline-derived CDR1 and CDR2 are SGHRS and YFSETQ. The CDR3 spans 16 residues. The CDR3 loop reads CASSLPLAGGTDAQYF. CDR3 in DNA: TGCGCCAGCAGCTTGCCGCTAGCGGGGGGCACAGATGCGCAGTATTTT.

This clonotype came up a few times. The J gene is TRBJ2-1, the V gene TRBV6-2 or TRBV6-3; TRBD1 agrees at 7 bases. The junction had 8 bases not matched to a gene; V was cut back by 2 bases and J by 10 bases. The CDR3 is 14 residues long. Germline CDR1 is MNHEY and CDR2 is SVGEGT. The DNA for the CDR3 is TGTGCCAGCAGTTACGACAGCCGGGGACAGGAGCAGTTCTTC. It specifies CASSYDSRGQEQFF.

The V and J genes are TRBV29-1 and TRBJ1-1; tentative D call: TRBD1 (5 bases). Per the germline V gene, CDR1 is SQVTM and CDR2 is ANQGSEA. The CDR3 totals 13 residues. V shed 1 base and J shed 1 base, with 7 bases lying between them. The CDR3 is CSVEAQENTEAFF. In DNA form, the CDR3 reads TGCAGCGTTGAAGCACAGGAGAACACTGAAGCTTTCTTT.

The chain links TRBV28 to TRBJ2-7; 7 bases align to TRBD1. V trimming: 8 bases; J trimming: 2 bases; junction bases outside the gene matches: 6. Germline CDR1 is MDHEN and CDR2 is SYDVKM. The CDR3 is 13 residues long. The CDR3 reads CASGTANAYEQYF. DNA of the CDR3: TGTGCCAGCGGGACAGCTAATGCCTACGAGCAGTACTTC.

This clonotype was detected many times. The V and J genes are TRBV28 and TRBJ2-3; no clear D gene. The CDR3 loop spans 12 amino acids. Trimming left V 3 bases short and J 6 bases short, with 7 bases between. Germline V gene data show CDR1 as MDHEN and CDR2 as SYDVKM. The CDR3 spells CASSFSLDTQYF. CDR3 coding DNA: TGTGCCAGCAGTTTCTCTTTGGATACGCAGTATTTT. The variable domain in full, with the rest retrieved from reference TRBV28 and TRBJ2-3, is DVKVTQSSRYLVKRTGEKVFLECVQDMDHENMFWYRQDPGLGLRLIYFSYDVKMKEKGDIPEGYSVSREKKERFSLILESASTNQTSMYLCASSFSLDTQYFGPGTRLTVL.

The sample holds a few counts of this clonotype. The rearrangement uses TRBV6-1 and TRBJ2-1; TRBD2 might be the D (6 bases). The length of the CDR3 is 14 residues. V lost 10 bases, J lost 0 bases, and 13 bases lay in between. CDR1 is MNHNS, CDR2 SASEGT, per germline. CDR3 DNA sequence: TGTGCCACCGCGGTCGGGGGCTCCTACAATGAGCAGTTCTTC. Translated: CATAVGGSYNEQFF.

This chain connects TRBV18 to TRBJ1-2, with D unclear. Germline lookup yields CDR1 KGHSH and CDR2 LQKENI. This CDR3 is built from 13 residues. Trimming stripped 0 bases from V and 7 bases from J, with 9 bases between. The CDR3 DNA follows: TGTGCCAGCTCACCACCTGTTTTTTCTGGCTACACCTTC. This gives the protein CASSPPVFSGYTF.

A few counts support this clonotype. The chain links TRBV4-3 to TRBJ2-3, with D perhaps TRBD2 (5 bases). The CDR3 contains 21 residues. Trimming left V 0 bases short and J 2 bases short, with 27 bases between. The V gene's germline CDR1 is LGHNA and CDR2 YSLEER. CDR3 nucleotides: TGCGCCAGCAGCCAAGATGGGGAGACCGGAGAATACAGTTTAATCACAGATACGCAGTATTTT. The encoded protein is CASSQDGETGEYSLITDTQYF.

This chain connects TRBV5-1 to TRBJ1-1, with TRBD1 as a possible D gene (5 bases). V dropped 6 bases and J dropped 5 bases, with 17 bases sitting between them. There are 14 residues in the CDR3. Germline-derived CDR1 and CDR2 are SGHRS and YFSETQ. CDR3 DNA: TGCGCCAGCAATCCGGGGGGTAGGTGGACTGAAGCTTTCTTT. Protein: CASNPGGRWTEAFF. Looking up the rest from reference TRBV5-1 and TRBJ1-1 gives the full variable domain: KAGVTQTPRYLIKTRGQQVTLSCSPISGHRSVSWYQQTPGQGLQFLFEYFSETQRNKGNFPGRFSGRQFSNSRSEMNVSTLELGDSALYLCASNPGGRWTEAFFGQGTRLTVV.

V and J are TRBV30 and TRBJ1-1, with D hard to call. Germline values: CDR1 GTSNPN, CDR2 SVGIG (reference sequence). The CDR3 length is 13 residues. V lost 1 base and J 1 base, leaving 7 bases between the germline ends. The CDR3 nucleotides read TGTGCCTGGAGTGGTCGGCCGAACACTGAAGCTTTCTTT. Protein product: CAWSGRPNTEAFF.